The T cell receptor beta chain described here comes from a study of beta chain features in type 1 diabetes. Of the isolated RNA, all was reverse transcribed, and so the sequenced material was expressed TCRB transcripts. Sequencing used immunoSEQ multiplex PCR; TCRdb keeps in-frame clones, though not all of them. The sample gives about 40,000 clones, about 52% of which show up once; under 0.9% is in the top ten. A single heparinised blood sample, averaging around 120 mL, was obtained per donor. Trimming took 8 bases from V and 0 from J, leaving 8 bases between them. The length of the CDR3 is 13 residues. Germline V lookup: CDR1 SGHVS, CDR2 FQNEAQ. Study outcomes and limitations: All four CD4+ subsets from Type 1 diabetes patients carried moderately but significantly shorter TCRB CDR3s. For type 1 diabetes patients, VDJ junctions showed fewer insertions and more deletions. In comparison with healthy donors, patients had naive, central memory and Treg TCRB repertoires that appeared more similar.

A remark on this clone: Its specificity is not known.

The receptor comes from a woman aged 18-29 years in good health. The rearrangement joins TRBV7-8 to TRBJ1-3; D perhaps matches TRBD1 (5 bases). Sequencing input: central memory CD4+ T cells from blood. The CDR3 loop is CASGRDSGNTIYF. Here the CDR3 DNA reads TGTGCCAGCGGCAGGGACTCTGGAAACACCATATATTTT.